The rows below give T cell receptor beta chains drawn from one sample of a study of blood T cell repertoires in COVID-19. Using immunoSEQ multiplex PCR, the repertoire was profiled, and TCRdb retains in-frame clones only, with some absent. Here the sample spans some 250,000 clones, more than 75% being singletons. The source material was peripheral blood. The receptor source for this set is a woman aged 70-85 years with active or convalescent COVID-19. Each CDR3 is given with its conserved first and last residue. A D gene is named only where the DNA matches it firmly. Rows give clone size only sometimes, using once, few, many, or a class for an expanded clone.

abundance,d_gene,len,v_gene,j_gene,CDR3aa,CDR3nt
-,TRBD1,13,TRBV6-5,TRBJ1-1,CASSRDSENEAFF,TGTGCCAGCAGTCGGGACAGCGAAAATGAAGCTTTCTTT
-,-,11,TRBV27,TRBJ1-1,CASSLGAAAFF,TGTGCCAGCAGTTTAGGCGCGGCCGCTTTCTTT
-,-,14,TRBV5-1,TRBJ1-1,CASSLGASNTEAFF,TGCGCCAGCAGCTTGGGGGCTTCGAACACTGAAGCTTTCTTT
-,-,11,TRBV6-5,TRBJ2-7,CASNRGYEQYF,TGTGCCAGCAATAGGGGCTACGAGCAGTACTTC
-,-,14,TRBV15,TRBJ1-5,CATSKAGVPTPQHF,TGTGCCACCAGCAAAGCAGGGGTTCCTACGCCCCAGCATTTT
-,-,15,TRBV7-6,TRBJ1-6,CASSLTTGYNSPLHF,TGTGCCAGCAGCTTGACGACGGGATATAATTCACCCCTCCACTTT
-,-,14,TRBV7-9,TRBJ1-5,CASSVDSSNQPQHF,TGTGCCAGCAGCGTAGACAGTTCCAATCAGCCCCAGCATTTT
-,TRBD1,14,TRBV5-6,TRBJ1-2,CASSSDRLNYGYTF,TGTGCCAGCAGCTCGGACAGGCTTAACTATGGCTACACCTTC
-,-,17,TRBV7-7,TRBJ2-1,CASSLREIPSSYNEQFF,TGTGCCAGCAGCTTAAGGGAGATCCCTAGCTCCTACAATGAGCAGTTCTTC
-,-,13,TRBV3-1/TRBV3-2,TRBJ2-2,CASSQSRRGELFF,TGTGCCAGCAGCCAAAGTCGGAGGGGGGAGCTGTTTTTT
-,-,17,TRBV5-6,TRBJ2-6,CASSFGGLNSGANVLTF,TGTGCCAGCAGCTTTGGAGGGCTTAACTCTGGGGCCAACGTCCTGACTTTC
-,-,13,TRBV19,TRBJ1-1,CASSIGQNTEAFF,TGTGCCAGTAGTATCGGACAGAACACTGAAGCTTTCTTT
few,-,14,TRBV7-9,TRBJ1-5,CASSSWPSNQPQHF,TGTGCCAGCAGCTCATGGCCTAGCAATCAGCCCCAGCATTTT
-,TRBD1,15,TRBV27,TRBJ1-5,CASSSQTGAGQPQHF,TGTGCCAGCAGCTCCCAGACAGGGGCGGGTCAGCCCCAGCATTTT
few,TRBD1,18,TRBV4-3,TRBJ1-4,CASSQASASGTGYEKLFF,TGCGCCAGCAGCCAAGCCTCCGCGTCCGGGACAGGGTACGAAAAACTGTTTTTT
-,-,17,TRBV3-1/TRBV3-2,TRBJ1-6,CASSQPAGRMRSSPLHF,TGTGCCAGCAGCCAACCCGCGGGACGGATGAGGAGTTCACCCCTCCACTTT
-,-,13,TRBV18,TRBJ1-1,CASSPGAGTEAFF,TGTGCCAGCTCACCGGGAGCGGGGACTGAAGCTTTCTTT
-,-,13,TRBV5-6,TRBJ1-2,CASITLSGYGYTF,TGTGCCAGCATCACCCTATCCGGCTATGGCTACACCTTC
few,-,11,TRBV20-1,TRBJ2-2,CSAGRGGELFF,TGCAGTGCTGGTAGGGGCGGGGAGCTGTTTTTT
-,-,17,TRBV4-1,TRBJ2-3,CATSQGGGRPVTDTQYF,TGCGCCACCAGCCAGGGGGGGGGACGGCCCGTCACAGATACGCAGTATTTT
-,TRBD2,17,TRBV4-2,TRBJ2-1,CASSHGRAGGEGNEQFF,TGTGCCAGCAGCCACGGGCGAGCGGGGGGGGAGGGAAATGAGCAGTTCTTC
-,-,13,TRBV7-2,TRBJ2-3,CASVGLHTDTQYF,TGTGCCAGCGTGGGACTTCACACAGATACGCAGTATTTT
-,-,14,TRBV5-1,TRBJ2-3,CASSAGASWDTQYF,TGCGCCAGCAGCGCGGGGGCCTCCTGGGATACGCAGTATTTT
once,-,13,TRBV3-1/TRBV3-2,TRBJ2-7,CASSRVDPDEQYF,TGTGCCAGCAGCCGAGTTGATCCCGACGAGCAGTACTTC
-,-,13,TRBV6-5,TRBJ1-2,CASSYRISGGYTF,TGTGCCAGCAGTTACAGGATTTCGGGTGGCTACACCTTC
-,-,14,TRBV6-1,TRBJ1-4,CASSEPLAGRKLFF,TGTGCCAGCAGTGAACCCCTCGCCGGTCGAAAACTGTTTTTT
-,-,14,TRBV27,TRBJ1-5,CASKHSPRDQPQHF,TGTGCCAGCAAACACTCACCTCGGGATCAGCCCCAGCATTTT
-,TRBD2,21,TRBV6-2/TRBV6-3,TRBJ2-7,CASSFPPFSSGGTPSSYEQYF,TGTGCCAGCAGTTTCCCCCCATTCTCTAGCGGGGGGACACCGAGCTCCTACGAGCAGTACTTC
-,TRBD1,14,TRBV7-8,TRBJ1-1,CASSLTGVSTEAFF,TGTGCCAGCAGCTTAACAGGGGTGAGCACTGAAGCTTTCTTT
-,-,14,TRBV21-1,TRBJ1-1,CASGGRFQNTEAFF,TGTGCCAGCGGGGGGAGGTTCCAAAACACTGAAGCTTTCTTT
few,-,17,TRBV18,TRBJ1-4,CASSRNIQQATNEKLFF,TGTGCCAGCTCACGGAATATACAGCAAGCAACTAATGAAAAACTGTTTTTT
-,-,13,TRBV4-1,TRBJ1-1,CASSLGGVVEAFF,TGCGCCAGCAGCCTCGGAGGGGTGGTAGAAGCTTTCTTT
-,-,15,TRBV7-8,TRBJ2-5,CASSSPEQNKETQYF,TGTGCCAGCAGCTCGCCTGAACAGAACAAAGAGACCCAGTACTTC
-,-,16,TRBV18,TRBJ1-2,CASSPPGGLRPEGYTF,TGTGCCAGCTCACCACCTGGAGGGTTAAGACCGGAGGGCTACACCTTC
-,TRBD2,20,TRBV18,TRBJ2-3,CASSQGWSASGLDSTDTQYF,TGTGCCAGCTCACAGGGATGGTCGGCTAGCGGGTTGGATAGCACAGATACGCAGTATTTT
-,-,14,TRBV18,TRBJ1-2,CASSTAGTHYGYTF,TGTGCCAGCTCAACTGCAGGCACACACTATGGCTACACCTTC
-,TRBD1,14,TRBV10-3,TRBJ2-7,CAISPGQLAYEQYF,TGTGCCATCTCACCGGGACAGCTAGCCTACGAGCAGTACTTC
few,-,14,TRBV5-4,TRBJ1-2,CASRGVRENYGYTF,TGTGCCAGCAGGGGAGTCCGGGAGAACTATGGCTACACCTTC
-,-,13,TRBV10-1,TRBJ2-5,CASQGGNQETQYF,TGCGCCAGCCAAGGAGGCAATCAAGAGACCCAGTACTTC
-,-,14,TRBV5-4,TRBJ2-3,CASSLDAGSDTQYF,TGTGCCAGCTCCCTCGACGCGGGGAGTGATACGCAGTATTTT
-,-,13,TRBV7-2,TRBJ1-5,CASSPDSHQPQHF,TGTGCCAGCAGTCCTGACAGTCATCAGCCCCAGCATTTT
once,-,12,TRBV6-5,TRBJ1-6,CASQRLGSPLHF,TGTGCCAGTCAGAGGCTGGGTTCACCCCTCCACTTT
-,-,14,TRBV7-3,TRBJ2-1,CASSLGGSGNEQFF,TGTGCCAGCAGCTTAGGGGGTAGCGGCAATGAGCAGTTCTTC
-,-,13,TRBV6-5,TRBJ1-5,CASREGGSRPQHF,TGTGCCAGCCGGGAGGGGGGATCCCGGCCCCAGCATTTT
few,-,14,TRBV5-4,TRBJ1-1,CASSHQGQWTEAFF,TGTGCCAGCAGCCACCAGGGGCAGTGGACTGAAGCTTTCTTT
-,-,12,TRBV29-1,TRBJ2-1,CSLKPGGFEQFF,TGCAGCCTTAAACCAGGGGGGTTTGAGCAGTTCTTC
-,TRBD1,14,TRBV3-1/TRBV3-2,TRBJ1-5,CASSLKQGNQPQHF,TGTGCCAGCAGCCTAAAACAGGGGAATCAGCCCCAGCATTTT
-,TRBD1,15,TRBV18,TRBJ1-2,CASSPRTGDNYGYTF,TGTGCCAGCTCACCTCGGACAGGGGATAACTATGGCTACACCTTC